This note documents a single TCR beta chain sequence. One junction end does not reproduce the germline sequence, and a read error may be involved. This specimen comes from a study of beta chain features in type 1 diabetes. The study reverse transcribed the entire isolated RNA, so it sequenced expressed TCRB transcripts. Clones were read by immunoSEQ multiplex PCR, and TCRdb kept only the in-frame ones, dropping some. The sample has around 40,000 clones, about 51% seen once; the top ten hold approximately 2%. The germline gives CDR1 MDHEN, CDR2 SYDVKM. There are 16 residues in the CDR3. The origin of this receptor is a young woman in good health. This chain connects TRBV28 to TRBJ1-5; TRBD1 agrees at 7 bases. Specimen: Tregs from blood. The CDR3 bases are TGTGCCAGCAAAACCGCGCTCGGGGGACAGTTTCAGACCCAGCATTTT. The encoded protein is CASKTALGGQFQTQHF.